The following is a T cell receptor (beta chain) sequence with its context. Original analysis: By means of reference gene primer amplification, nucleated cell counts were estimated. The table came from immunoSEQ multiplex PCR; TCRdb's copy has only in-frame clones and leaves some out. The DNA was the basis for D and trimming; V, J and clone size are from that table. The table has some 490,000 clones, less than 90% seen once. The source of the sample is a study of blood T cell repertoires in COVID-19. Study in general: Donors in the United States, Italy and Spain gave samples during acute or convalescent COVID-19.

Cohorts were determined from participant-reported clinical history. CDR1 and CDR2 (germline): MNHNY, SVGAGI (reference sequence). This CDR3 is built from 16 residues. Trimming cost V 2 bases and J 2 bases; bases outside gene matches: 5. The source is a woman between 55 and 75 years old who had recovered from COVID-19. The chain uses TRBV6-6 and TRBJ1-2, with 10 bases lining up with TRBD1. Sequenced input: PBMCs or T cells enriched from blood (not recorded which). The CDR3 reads CASSYGPGQGNYGYTF. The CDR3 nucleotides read TGTGCCAGCAGTTACGGTCCGGGACAGGGGAACTATGGCTACACCTTC.